Sequencing of this TCR beta chain was carried out in a study of cytomegalovirus exposure and HLA in healthy donors (dated by TCRdb to about 2017). A note on the overall study: The approximately 710 repertoires of the first cohort and the approximately 110 validation repertoires were produced on the same platform, according to a later analysis. The study was designed to test whether signatures of past pathogen exposure could be identified by cataloging public T cell receptors. In addition to the first cohort of 650 to 800 subjects, a separate validation cohort of some 120 different subjects was used. The study combined high-throughput TCR immunosequencing, statistical association of individual TCRs with disease status, and machine learning to predict cytomegalovirus infection status.

The donors belonged to the validation cohort of roughly 120 subjects, which was separate from the roughly 700-subject first cohort. A note on this clone: Its recognized antigen is unknown. Qualities for individual bases were not recorded, and no much larger clone is one base off.

Receptor libraries were prepared by the immunoSEQ multiplex PCR assay. Turning to the authors' computational methods: A statistical classification framework was built to diagnose cytomegalovirus status from the catalog of TCR beta chain sequences. What TCRdb holds here is the immuneACCESS table cut down to in-frame rearrangements. Part of the clones is not present; checked against another copy, under half of the missing clones reflect an unresolved V gene, and the others are unexplained. V, J and clone size derive from that table, while D and trimming were established from the DNA sequence. This sample holds under 200,000 clones; approximately 86% were observed only once. About 2.2% of the sample is held by the ten biggest clonotypes. Taken from the germline V gene (reference sequence), the CDR1 and CDR2 loops are LNHDA and SQIVND. The CDR3 runs 14 residues from the cysteine to the phenylalanine. Just CDR3 DNA is preserved here, 42 bases in frame from base 1. V ends up 5 bases short and J 4 bases short, with an unmatched junction base count of 6.

The paper as a whole reports these results and caveats: The classifier was reported to diagnose cytomegalovirus status with high specificity and sensitivity in both the original cohort and the validation cohort. Three of the identified cytomegalovirus-associated TCR beta chains were confirmed in vitro to be specific for cytomegalovirus antigens. Of the cluster scores, 85% to 95% were above 0 in a later analysis, which found that TCRs clustered in the first cohort also tended to co-occur in the roughly 130 validation repertoires. While some public TCRs were present in many individuals, most TCR sequences turned up only very rarely across donors. The authors suggested that the approach could potentially be extended to other disease states and immunological phenotypes. The study gave a list of 150 to 200 TCR beta chains associated with cytomegalovirus. A later analysis had no HLA typing for the validation cohort, so co-occurrence there was scored across all 110 or so repertoires.

This sequence uses TRBV19 and TRBJ2-7, with 9 junctional bases fitting TRBD1. The clonotype comes from a woman between 18 and 29 years old in good health and CMV-seronegative. Sequencing was carried out using PBMCs. For the CDR3, the sequence is CASSYRGRPYEQYF. Read as DNA, the sequence is TGTGCCAGTAGTTACAGGGGGCGACCGTACGAGCAGTACTTC. This CDR3, with the reference TRBV19 and TRBJ2-7 proteins standing in past its ends, gives the full variable domain DGGITQSPKYLFRKEGQNVTLSCEQNLNHDAMYWYRQDPGQGLRLIYYSQIVNDFQKGDIAEGYSVSREKKESFPLTVTSAQKNPTAFYLCASSYRGRPYEQYFGPGTRLTVT.